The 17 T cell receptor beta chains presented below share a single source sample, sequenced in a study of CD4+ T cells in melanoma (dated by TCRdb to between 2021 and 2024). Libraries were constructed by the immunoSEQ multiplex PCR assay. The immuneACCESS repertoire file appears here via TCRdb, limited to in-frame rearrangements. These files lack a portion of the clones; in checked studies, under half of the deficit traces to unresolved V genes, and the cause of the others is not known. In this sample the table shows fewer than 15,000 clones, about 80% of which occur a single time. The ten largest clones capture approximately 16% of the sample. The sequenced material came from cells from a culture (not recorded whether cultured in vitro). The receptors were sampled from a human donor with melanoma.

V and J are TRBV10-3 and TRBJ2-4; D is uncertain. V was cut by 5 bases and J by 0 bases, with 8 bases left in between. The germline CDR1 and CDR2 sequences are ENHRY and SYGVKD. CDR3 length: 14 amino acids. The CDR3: CAISPGLAKNIQYF. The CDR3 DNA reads TGTGCCATCAGTCCGGGCCTAGCCAAAAACATTCAGTACTTC.

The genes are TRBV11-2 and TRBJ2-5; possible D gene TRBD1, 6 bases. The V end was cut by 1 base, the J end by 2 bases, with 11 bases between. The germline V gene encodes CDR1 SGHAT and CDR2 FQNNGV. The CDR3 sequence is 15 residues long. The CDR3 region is CASSLGVTGQETQYF. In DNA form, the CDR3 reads TGTGCCAGCAGCTTAGGAGTCACAGGGCAAGAGACCCAGTACTTC.

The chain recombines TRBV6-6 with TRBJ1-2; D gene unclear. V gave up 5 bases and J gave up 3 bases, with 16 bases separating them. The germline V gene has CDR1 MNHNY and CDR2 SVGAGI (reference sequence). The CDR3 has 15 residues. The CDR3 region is CASSHDPPQYYGYTF. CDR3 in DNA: TGTGCCAGCAGTCACGACCCCCCACAGTACTATGGCTACACCTTC.

This CDR3 reads CASSRQGTLHSPLHF. In nucleotides, the CDR3 is TGTGCCAGCAGTAGACAGGGGACGCTACATTCACCCCTCCACTTT. The chain links TRBV6-5 to TRBJ1-6; 8 bases fit TRBD1. This CDR3 has 15 amino acids. Unmatched junction bases numbered 8, after V lost 5 bases and J lost 8 bases. Germline V lookup: CDR1 MNHEY, CDR2 SVGAGI.

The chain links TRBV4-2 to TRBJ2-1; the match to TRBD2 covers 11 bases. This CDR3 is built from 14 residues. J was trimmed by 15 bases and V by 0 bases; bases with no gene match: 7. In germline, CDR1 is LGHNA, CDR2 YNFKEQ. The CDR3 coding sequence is TGTGCCAGCAGCCAAGATCCCCTAGCGGGGGGTATGTTCTTC. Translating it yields CASSQDPLAGGMFF.

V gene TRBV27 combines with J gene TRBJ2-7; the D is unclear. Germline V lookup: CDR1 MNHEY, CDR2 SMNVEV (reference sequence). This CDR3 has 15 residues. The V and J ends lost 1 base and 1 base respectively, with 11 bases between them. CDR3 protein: CASSLFGRTSYEQYF. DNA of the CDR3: TGTGCCAGCAGTTTATTTGGTCGCACGTCCTACGAGCAGTACTTC.

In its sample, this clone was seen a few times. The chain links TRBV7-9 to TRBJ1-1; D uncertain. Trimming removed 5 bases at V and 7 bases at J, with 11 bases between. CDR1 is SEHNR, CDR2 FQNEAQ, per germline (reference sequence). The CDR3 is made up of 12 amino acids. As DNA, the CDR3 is TGTGCCAGCAGCCGGGAAGGATTTGAAGCTTTCTTT. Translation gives CASSREGFEAFF.

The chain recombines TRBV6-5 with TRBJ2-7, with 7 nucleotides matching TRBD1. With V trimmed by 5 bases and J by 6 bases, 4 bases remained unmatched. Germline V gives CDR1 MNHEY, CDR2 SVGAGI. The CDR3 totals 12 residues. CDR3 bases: TGTGCCAGCAGTAACAGGGGCAGCGAGCAGTACTTC. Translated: CASSNRGSEQYF.

In nucleotides, the CDR3 is TGTGCCAGCAGCGCCAGACCGGGGCTCTCTGGAAACACCATATATTTT. Its translation is CASSARPGLSGNTIYF. This chain connects TRBV11-2 to TRBJ1-3; D possibly corresponds to TRBD1 (5 bases). The germline gives CDR1 SGHAT, CDR2 FQNNGV. CDR3 length: 16 residues. V gave up 5 bases and J gave up 0 bases, with 14 bases separating them.

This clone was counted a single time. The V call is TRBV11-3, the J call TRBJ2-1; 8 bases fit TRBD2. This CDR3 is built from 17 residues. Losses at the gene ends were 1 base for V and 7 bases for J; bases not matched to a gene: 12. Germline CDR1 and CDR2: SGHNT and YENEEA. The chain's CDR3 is CASSLGFLPGGQNEQFF. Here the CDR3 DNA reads TGTGCCAGCAGCTTAGGCTTTCTGCCGGGGGGGCAAAATGAGCAGTTCTTC.

The CDR3 reads CASSLPGLAGLSSYNEQFF. The CDR3 DNA sequence: TGCGCCAGCAGCCTGCCCGGACTAGCGGGACTGAGCTCCTACAATGAGCAGTTCTTC. V is TRBV5-1 and J is TRBJ2-1; 12 bases map to TRBD2. Per the germline V gene, CDR1 is SGHRS and CDR2 is YFSETQ. Trimming cost V 4 bases and J 0 bases; bases outside gene matches: 11. CDR3 size: 19 residues.

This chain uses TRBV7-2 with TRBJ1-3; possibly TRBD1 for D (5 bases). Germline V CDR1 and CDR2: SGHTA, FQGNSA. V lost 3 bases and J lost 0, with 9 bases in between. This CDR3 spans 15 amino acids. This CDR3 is CASSFTTGSGNTIYF. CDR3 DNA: TGTGCCAGCAGCTTTACAACAGGCTCTGGAAACACCATATATTTT.

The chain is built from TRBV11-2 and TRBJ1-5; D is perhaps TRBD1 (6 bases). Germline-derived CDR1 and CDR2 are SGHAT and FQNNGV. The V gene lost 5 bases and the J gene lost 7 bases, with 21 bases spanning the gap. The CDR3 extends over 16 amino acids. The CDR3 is CASSPTAGAPGQPQHF. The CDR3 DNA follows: TGTGCCAGCAGCCCAACCGCGGGGGCCCCAGGGCAGCCCCAGCATTTT.

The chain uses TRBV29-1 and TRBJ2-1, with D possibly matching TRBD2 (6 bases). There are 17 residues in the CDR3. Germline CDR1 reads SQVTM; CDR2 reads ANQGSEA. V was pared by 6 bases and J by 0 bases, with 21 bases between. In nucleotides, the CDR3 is TGCAGCGTGGAGGGACTGACCAAACGTAGCTCCTACAATGAGCAGTTCTTC. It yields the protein CSVEGLTKRSSYNEQFF.

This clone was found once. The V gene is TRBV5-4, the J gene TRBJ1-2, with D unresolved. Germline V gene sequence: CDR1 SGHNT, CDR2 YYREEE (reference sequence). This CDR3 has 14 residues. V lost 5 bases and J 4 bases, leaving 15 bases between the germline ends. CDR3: CASRPDTALYGYTF. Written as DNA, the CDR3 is TGTGCCAGCAGACCTGATACAGCTCTCTATGGCTACACCTTC.

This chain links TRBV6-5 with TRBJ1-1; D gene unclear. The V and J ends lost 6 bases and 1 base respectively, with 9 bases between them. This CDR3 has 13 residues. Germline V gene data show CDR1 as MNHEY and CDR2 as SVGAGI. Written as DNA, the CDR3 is TGTGCCAGCAGGCCACGGGAGAACACTGAAGCTTTCTTT. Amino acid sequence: CASRPRENTEAFF.

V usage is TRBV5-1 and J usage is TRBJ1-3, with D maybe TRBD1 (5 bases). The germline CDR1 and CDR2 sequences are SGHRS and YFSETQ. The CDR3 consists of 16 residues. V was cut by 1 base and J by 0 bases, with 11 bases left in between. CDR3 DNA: TGCGCCAGCAGCTTGATACAGGCCGCCTCTGGAAACACCATATATTTT. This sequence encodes CASSLIQAASGNTIYF. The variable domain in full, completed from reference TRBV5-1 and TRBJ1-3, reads KAGVTQTPRYLIKTRGQQVTLSCSPISGHRSVSWYQQTPGQGLQFLFEYFSETQRNKGNFPGRFSGRQFSNSRSEMNVSTLELGDSALYLCASSLIQAASGNTIYFGEGSWLTVV.